This T cell receptor (beta chain) was identified during a study of T-cell memory formation after mild COVID-19. Study observations and caveats: The authors did not confirm SARS-CoV-2 specificity of second-wave clones peaking day 37.

Per the germline V gene, CDR1 is KGHDR and CDR2 is SFDVKD. CDR3 length: 16 amino acids. V was trimmed by 2 bases and J by 6 bases, leaving 16 bases between them. Via MiXCR, TCRdb re-called the 5' RACE reads, giving one row per CDR3 protein. The sample shows about 190,000 distinct CDR3 sequences, around 18% of them seen only once. This clonotype has at least ten counts. The antigen remains undetermined. This receptor was taken from an adult woman who had mild COVID-19 (a few samples of this study predate the infection). Cell type and time point are not known. The sample taken for sequencing was PBMCs or a T cell subset sorted from them (not recorded which). The chain carries TRBV24-1 and TRBJ2-1; D gene ambiguous. CDR3 sequence reads: CATSDSSASLGNEQFF. In DNA form, the CDR3 reads TGTGCCACCAGTGATTCGTCCGCGAGCTTGGGCAATGAGCAGTTCTTC.